The next 24 T cell receptor beta chains were all read from a single sample in a study of T cell repertoires in cytomegalovirus infection. These receptors are not linked to any known antigen. MiXCR, applied by TCRdb to the reads, yields one record per CDR3 protein. The data show around 78,000 distinct CDR3 sequences, approximately 24% seen once. The specimen comprised CD8+ T cells from cultured PBMCs, sampled from culture after CMV antigen stimulation. These receptors were collected from a human donor in good health (CMV status not recorded). Some clones in this sample may be carry-over from other donors' samples.

The CDR3 is CASRISNEQFF. For the CDR3, the DNA is TGTGCCAGCAGGATTAGCAATGAGCAGTTCTTC. The rearrangement links TRBV11-3 to TRBJ2-1; D remains ambiguous. The germline V gene has CDR1 SGHNT and CDR2 YENEEA. V was clipped by 6 bases and J by 6 bases, with 6 bases between them. This CDR3 spans 11 amino acids.

This chain connects TRBV7-9 to TRBJ1-2; a possible D gene is TRBD1 (6 bases). With 3 bases removed from V and 3 bases from J, the gap between germline ends came to 17 bases. The CDR3 runs 16 residues. Looked up from germline, CDR1 is SEHNR and CDR2 is FQNEAQ (reference sequence). CDR3 in DNA: TGTGCCAGCAGCTTGGAGGGGTTGGGGGCGGACTATGGCTACACCTTC. This gives the protein CASSLEGLGADYGYTF.

This clonotype turned up a few times. V gene TRBV7-6 combines with J gene TRBJ2-7; 10 nucleotides agree with TRBD1. Germline V gives CDR1 SGHVS, CDR2 FNYEAQ. With 4 bases clipped from V and 5 bases from J, the junction kept 5 bases outside the gene matches. The CDR3 extends over 14 amino acids. The CDR3 is CASSYGTGEDEQYF. The CDR3 DNA is TGTGCCAGCAGCTACGGGACAGGGGAGGACGAGCAGTACTTC.

The table lists this clonotype with many counts. The chain joins TRBV6-5 to TRBJ2-3; TRBD2 matches at 10 bases. CDR3 length: 16 amino acids. Germline CDR1 MNHEY, CDR2 SVGAGI. V shed 2 bases and J 2 bases; nucleotides not matched to a gene: 4. The CDR3 protein is CASSYIAGGFTDTQYF. The CDR3 DNA is TGTGCCAGCAGTTACATAGCGGGAGGTTTCACAGATACGCAGTATTTT.

This clonotype has a handful of counts. V gene TRBV11-2 combines with J gene TRBJ2-1; D remains ambiguous. The CDR3 has 14 residues. V shed 1 base and J shed 5 bases, with 9 bases lying between them. Germline V gives CDR1 SGHAT, CDR2 FQNNGV. CDR3 sequence (DNA): TGTGCCAGCAGCTTAGTAGTGAAAAACAATGAGCAGTTCTTC. It translates to CASSLVVKNNEQFF.

This chain uses TRBV15 with TRBJ2-1; TRBD1 agrees at 9 bases. The J segment lost 5 bases and the V segment lost 6 bases, leaving 5 bases of the junction unmatched. The CDR3 loop spans 14 amino acids. The germline V gene encodes CDR1 LNHNV and CDR2 YYDKDF (reference sequence). The CDR3 is CATRTGGYDNEQFF. CDR3 DNA sequence: TGTGCCACCAGGACAGGGGGTTACGACAATGAGCAGTTCTTC.

The chain joins TRBV19 to TRBJ2-3, with 7 bases identical to TRBD1. CDR1 is LNHDA, CDR2 SQIVND, per germline (reference sequence). V gave up 8 bases and J gave up 0 bases; unmatched junction bases: 8. The CDR3 spans 15 residues. The CDR3 sequence is CASQTGTASTDTQYF. The CDR3 bases are TGTGCCAGTCAAACCGGGACAGCGAGCACAGATACGCAGTATTTT.

This chain links TRBV6-5 with TRBJ1-5; unclear D gene. This CDR3 region has 14 residues. Germline CDR1 MNHEY, CDR2 SVGAGI. The V gene lost 0 bases and the J gene lost 7 bases, with 10 bases spanning the gap. CDR3 loop: CASSYSGSFQPQHF. Here the CDR3 DNA reads TGTGCCAGCAGTTACTCGGGCAGCTTCCAGCCCCAGCATTTT.

This rearrangement joins TRBV28 to TRBJ2-5; the match to TRBD2 covers 7 bases. V dropped 6 bases and J dropped 4; count of bases not matched to a gene: 11. Germline V lookup: CDR1 MDHEN, CDR2 SYDVKM. The CDR3 is 15 amino acids. This chain's CDR3 is CASRESSGVGETQYF. For the CDR3, the DNA is TGTGCCAGCAGGGAGTCAAGCGGGGTGGGAGAGACCCAGTACTTC.

A remark on this clonotype: A much larger clone lies one base from this, so it may be a read error. CDR3: CVSSIGTSTEAFF. In DNA, the CDR3 is TGTGTCAGTAGTATCGGGACATCCACTGAAGCTTTCTTT. This rearrangement joins TRBV19 to TRBJ1-1, with D perhaps matching TRBD1 (6 bases). Germline lookup yields CDR1 LNHDA and CDR2 SQIVND (reference sequence). This CDR3 region has 13 residues.

The chain combines TRBV20-1 with TRBJ2-7, with 7 bases matching TRBD1. The V gene end was trimmed by 3 bases and the J gene end by 1 base; junction bases not matched to a gene: 6. The CDR3 runs to 14 residues. The germline gives CDR1 DFQATT, CDR2 SNEGSKA (reference sequence). Here the CDR3 DNA reads TGCAGTGCTAGGGGTCGGACAGGTTCCTACGAGCAGTACTTC. Translated: CSARGRTGSYEQYF.

This clonotype was seen only a few times. V is TRBV6-5 and J is TRBJ1-1; 8 bases are a match to TRBD1. V shed 8 bases, J shed 1 base, and the junction held 15 bases outside the gene matches. This CDR3 contains 17 residues. Germline values: CDR1 MNHEY, CDR2 SVGAGI. Written as DNA, the CDR3 is TGTGCCAGCTCCGGGACAGGACGAAGAGTGGAGAACACTGAAGCTTTCTTT. Translating gives CASSGTGRRVENTEAFF.

The chain employs TRBV7-6 and TRBJ1-1, with D uncertain. CDR3 length equals 14 residues. V shed 5 bases and J shed 7 bases, with 17 bases lying between them. CDR1 is SGHVS and CDR2 is FNYEAQ in the germline V gene. This CDR3 reads CASSPRTVKGEAFF. For the CDR3, the DNA is TGTGCCAGCAGCCCCAGGACGGTTAAGGGTGAAGCTTTCTTT.

The rearrangement uses TRBV4-3 and TRBJ2-3; D is unresolved. This CDR3 spans 17 amino acids. Germline V gene sequence: CDR1 LGHNA, CDR2 YSLEER. Trimming took 0 bases from V and 0 from J, leaving 13 bases between them. The CDR3 sequence: CASSQDPVSTSTDTQYF. DNA for the CDR3: TGCGCCAGCAGCCAAGATCCGGTCTCCACTAGCACAGATACGCAGTATTTT.

The chain has TRBV4-2 and TRBJ2-2; D tentatively fits TRBD1 or TRBD2 (5 bases each). CDR1 LGHNA and CDR2 YNFKEQ come from the germline V gene. CDR3 length: 15 amino acids. Trimming took 8 bases from V and 3 from J, leaving 16 bases between them. As DNA, the CDR3 is TGTGCCAGCTGTCCGGGACCGCTCGACACCGGGGAGCTGTTTTTT. This sequence encodes CASCPGPLDTGELFF.

The chain uses TRBV2 and TRBJ1-1; TRBD1 might be the D (5 bases). Germline lookup yields CDR1 SNHLY and CDR2 FYNNEI. The V gene lost 5 bases and the J gene lost 3 bases, with 13 bases spanning the gap. This CDR3 is built from 14 residues. The CDR3 protein is CASSPFRAHTEAFF. The DNA for the CDR3 is TGTGCCAGCAGTCCGTTCAGGGCTCACACTGAAGCTTTCTTT. Looking up the rest from reference TRBV2 and TRBJ1-1 gives the full variable domain: EPEVTQTPSHQVTQMGQEVILRCVPISNHLYFYWYRQILGQKVEFLVSFYNNEISEKSEIFDDQFSVERPDGSNFTLKIRSTKLEDSAMYFCASSPFRAHTEAFFGQGTRLTVV.

This clonotype was seen a few times. The CDR3: CASSLVTGFNTEAFF. DNA for the CDR3: TGTGCCAGCAGCTTAGTTACAGGGTTTAACACTGAAGCTTTCTTT. The chain employs TRBV7-9 and TRBJ1-1, with D possibly matching TRBD1 (6 bases). CDR3 length: 15 amino acids. From germline, CDR1 is SEHNR and CDR2 FQNEAQ (reference sequence). V lost 1 base, J lost 2 bases, and 11 bases lay in between.

This clonotype was picked up many times. The rearrangement uses TRBV7-2 and TRBJ2-5; 7 bases align to TRBD2. V was clipped by 5 bases and J by 4 bases; unmatched bases: 10. Germline V CDR1 and CDR2: SGHTA, FQGNSA. This CDR3 has 15 amino acids. The DNA of the CDR3 is TGTGCCAGCAGCCTGGGACTATATAACAGAGAGACCCAGTACTTC. Protein: CASSLGLYNRETQYF. The full variable domain, in which reference TRBV7-2 and TRBJ2-5 provide the parts outside the CDR3, is GAGVSQSPSNKVTEKGKDVELRCDPISGHTALYWYRQSLGQGLEFLIYFQGNSAPDKSGLPSDRFSAERTGGSVSTLTIQRTQQEDSAVYLCASSLGLYNRETQYFGPGTRLLVL.

This clonotype was recorded a few times. Here the CDR3 reads CASSPRTGETQYF. CDR3 DNA: TGTGCCAGCTCACCCCGGACAGGGGAGACCCAGTACTTC. The chain couples TRBV18 to TRBJ2-5; 8 nucleotides align to TRBD1. Unmatched junction bases numbered 2, after V lost 3 bases and J lost 5 bases. Germline V gives CDR1 KGHSH, CDR2 LQKENI. The CDR3 totals 13 residues.

Worth noting for this clonotype: A single base separates this from a much larger clone, so it may be a read error. The CDR3 region is CASSQDHHQVGGNQPQHF. CDR3 in DNA: TGCGCCAGCAGCCAAGATCATCACCAGGTTGGGGGCAATCAGCCCCAGCATTTT. J is TRBJ1-5 and V is TRBV4-3; D is ambiguous. This CDR3 has 18 residues. V was trimmed by 0 bases and J by 2 bases, leaving 17 bases between them. CDR1 and CDR2 (germline): LGHNA, YSLEER.

The chain carries TRBV6-5 and TRBJ2-1, with D unresolved. From germline, CDR1 is MNHEY and CDR2 SVGAGI. CDR3 length equals 13 residues. V was clipped by 7 bases and J by 5 bases, with 12 bases between them. In DNA, the CDR3 is TGTGCCAGCAAATCTCCGCCGCACAATGAGCAGTTCTTC. Amino acids: CASKSPPHNEQFF.

This clonotype turned up a few times. The chain has TRBV27 and TRBJ1-2, with 11 bases matching TRBD1. CDR1 is MNHEY and CDR2 is SMNVEV in the germline V gene (reference sequence). The CDR3 is 15 residues long. Trimming took 5 bases from V and 1 from J; bases not matched to a gene: 3. CDR3 nucleotides: TGTGCCAGCAGTCCGGGACAGGGGGTTAACTATGGCTACACCTTC. It codes for CASSPGQGVNYGYTF.

The rearrangement joins TRBV29-1 to TRBJ2-7; D possibly uses TRBD1 or TRBD2 (5 bases each). The germline gives CDR1 SQVTM, CDR2 ANQGSEA. V was trimmed by 0 bases and J by 0 bases, leaving 15 bases between them. This CDR3 has 16 amino acids. The CDR3 reads CSVEEWGRADSYEQYF. CDR3 nucleotide sequence: TGCAGCGTTGAAGAATGGGGGAGAGCTGACTCCTACGAGCAGTACTTC.

A few counts support this clonotype. The CDR3 nucleotides are TGTGCCAGCAGTGACAGGACTAGCTACGAGCAGTACTTC. Translated: CASSDRTSYEQYF. The chain employs TRBV25-1 and TRBJ2-7, with 7 nucleotides matching TRBD2. The CDR3 is made up of 13 amino acids. CDR1 is MGHDK, CDR2 SYGVNS, per germline. V shed 3 bases, J shed 3 bases, and the junction held 2 bases outside the gene matches.